The rows below give T cell receptor beta chains drawn from one sample of a study of beta chain features in type 1 diabetes. The method was immunoSEQ multiplex PCR; TCRdb's version includes in-frame clones alone and lacks a portion of them. The data contain about 240,000 clones, roughly 30% of them singletons. What was sequenced was central memory CD4+ T cells from blood. These TCRs come from a man aged 30 to 39 in good health. Each CDR3 is given with its conserved first and last residue. Fields, in order: J gene, D gene, V gene, clone size, CDR3 protein, CDR3 DNA. D genes are given only for firm matches. The size entry is marked missing in some rows and otherwise reads once, few, many or a size class.

TRBJ2-3 | - | TRBV7-9 | many | CASQATDTQYF | TGTGCCAGCCAGGCTACAGATACGCAGTATTTT
TRBJ2-1 | - | TRBV7-2 | many | CASSRARDFYNEQFF | TGTGCCAGCTCCCGGGCGCGGGACTTCTACAATGAGCAGTTCTTC
TRBJ2-5 | - | TRBV15 | - | CATSISGGIETQYF | TGTGCCACCAGCATAAGCGGCGGAATAGAGACCCAGTACTTC
TRBJ2-7 | - | TRBV7-2 | few | CASSLFTNEQYF | TGTGCCAGCAGCCTCTTTACAAACGAGCAGTACTTC
TRBJ2-5 | - | TRBV28 | - | CASSWAGWDETQYF | TGTGCCAGCAGTTGGGCGGGGTGGGACGAGACCCAGTACTTC
TRBJ2-3 | - | TRBV15 | - | CATSRDKQGVTDTQYF | TGTGCCACCAGCAGAGATAAGCAGGGCGTCACAGATACGCAGTATTTT
TRBJ2-1 | - | TRBV20-1 | few | CSARGSSEQFF | TGCAGTGCCCGCGGGTCTAGTGAGCAGTTCTTC
TRBJ2-5 | TRBD2 | TRBV7-2 | once | CASSLAGGSETQYF | TGTGCCAGCAGCTTAGCGGGAGGGTCAGAGACCCAGTACTTC
TRBJ2-1 | - | TRBV13 | few | CASSRLRDTGLDEQFF | TGTGCCAGCAGCCGGCTCCGCGACACAGGGTTAGATGAGCAGTTCTTC
TRBJ2-5 | TRBD1 | TRBV30 | - | CACNTGTGGKTQYF | TGTGCCTGCAATACGGGGACAGGGGGAAAGACCCAGTACTTC
TRBJ1-5 | TRBD1 | TRBV18 | few | CASSKDRDQPQHF | TGTGCCAGCTCTAAGGACAGGGACCAGCCCCAGCATTTT
TRBJ1-5 | TRBD1 | TRBV7-9 | - | CASSDTGDQPQHF | TGTGCCAGCAGCGATACAGGGGATCAGCCCCAGCATTTT
TRBJ1-1 | TRBD1 | TRBV29-1 | many | CSVTQGISTEAFF | TGCAGCGTAACACAGGGGATCTCCACTGAAGCTTTCTTT